The TCR beta chain described here comes from a study of cytomegalovirus exposure and HLA in healthy donors. Findings and caveats of the study: What TCR beta sequences reportedly achieved was accurate prediction of HLA-A and HLA-B alleles in most subjects. Later on, a genetic analysis was performed. It linked a missense variant in DCLRE1C with V- and J-gene trimming of TCR beta.

Trimming pared 6 bases from V and 7 bases from J, leaving 21 bases between. The germline V gene has CDR1 MNHEY and CDR2 SMNVEV (reference sequence). The CDR3 sequence is 15 residues long. Comments on this clone: Its target is unknown.

Everyone who donated was a healthy bone marrow donor. Though nominally healthy at sampling, donors likely had unrecorded immune exposures. PCR employed 60 Vbeta and 13 Jbeta primers. Sequencing was performed with immunoSEQ multiplex PCR; in TCRdb, only in-frame clones are kept and a portion is missing. Here the sample spans 60,000 to 70,000 clones, over 70% being singletons. The TCR was taken from a man in his sixties in good health and CMV-seropositive. The chain has TRBV27 and TRBJ1-2, with TRBD1 as a possible D gene (6 bases). The sequenced material came from PBMCs. Here the CDR3 reads CASSQRTGWSRGYTF. The CDR3 DNA sequence: TGTGCCAGCAGCCAACGTACAGGGTGGTCGCGTGGCTACACCTTC.